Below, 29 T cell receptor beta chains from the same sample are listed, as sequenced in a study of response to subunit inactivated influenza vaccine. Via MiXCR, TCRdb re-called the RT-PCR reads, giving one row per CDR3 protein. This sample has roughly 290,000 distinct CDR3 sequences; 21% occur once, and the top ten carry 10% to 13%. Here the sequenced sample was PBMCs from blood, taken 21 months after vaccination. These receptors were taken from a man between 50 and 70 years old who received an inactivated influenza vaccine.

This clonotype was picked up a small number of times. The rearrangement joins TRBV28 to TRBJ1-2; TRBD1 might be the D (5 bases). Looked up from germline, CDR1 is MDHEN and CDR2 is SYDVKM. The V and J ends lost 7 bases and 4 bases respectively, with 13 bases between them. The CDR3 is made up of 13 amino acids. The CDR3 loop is CASIQDTGYGYTF. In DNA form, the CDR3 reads TGTGCCAGCATCCAGGACACGGGCTATGGCTACACCTTC.

CDR3: CASSPSGINYGYTF. The DNA for the CDR3 is TGTGCCAGCTCCCCCTCTGGGATCAACTATGGCTACACCTTC. This chain links TRBV12-3 or TRBV12-4 with TRBJ1-2; D remains unclear. V gave up 8 bases and J gave up 2 bases, with 15 bases separating them. The CDR3 spans 14 residues.

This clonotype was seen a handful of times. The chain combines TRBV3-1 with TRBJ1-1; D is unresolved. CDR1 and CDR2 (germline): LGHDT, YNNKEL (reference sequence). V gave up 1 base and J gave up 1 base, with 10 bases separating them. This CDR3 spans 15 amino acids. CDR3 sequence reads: CASSQASGRNTEAFF. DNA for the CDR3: TGTGCCAGCAGCCAAGCAAGCGGTAGGAACACTGAAGCTTTCTTT.

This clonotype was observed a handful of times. DNA of the CDR3: TGTGCCAGCAGCGCCCTAGGGATAGATACGCAGTATTTT. Translation gives CASSALGIDTQYF. The chain employs TRBV7-6 and TRBJ2-3; D gene unclear. From germline, CDR1 is SGHVS and CDR2 FNYEAQ. The V gene lost 5 bases and the J gene lost 5 bases, with 11 bases spanning the gap. The CDR3 totals 13 residues.

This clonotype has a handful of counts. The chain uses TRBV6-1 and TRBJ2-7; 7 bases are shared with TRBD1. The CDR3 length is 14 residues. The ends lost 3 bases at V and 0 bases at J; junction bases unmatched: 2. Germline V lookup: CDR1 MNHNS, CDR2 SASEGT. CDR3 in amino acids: CASSEDRPSYEQYF. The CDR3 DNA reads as TGTGCCAGCAGTGAGGACAGGCCCTCCTACGAGCAGTACTTC.

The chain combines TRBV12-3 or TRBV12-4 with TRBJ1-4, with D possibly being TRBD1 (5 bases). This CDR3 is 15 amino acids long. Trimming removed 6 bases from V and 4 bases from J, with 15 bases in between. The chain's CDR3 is CASSGTARHNEKLFF. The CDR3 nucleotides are TGTGCCAGCAGCGGGACGGCCCGTCATAATGAAAAACTGTTTTTT.

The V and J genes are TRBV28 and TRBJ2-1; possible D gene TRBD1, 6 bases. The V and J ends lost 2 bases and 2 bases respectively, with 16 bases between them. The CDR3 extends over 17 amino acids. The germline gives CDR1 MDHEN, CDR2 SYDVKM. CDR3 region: CASSLKRMAGAYNEQFF. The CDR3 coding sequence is TGTGCCAGCAGTTTAAAAAGAATGGCAGGGGCCTACAATGAGCAGTTCTTC.

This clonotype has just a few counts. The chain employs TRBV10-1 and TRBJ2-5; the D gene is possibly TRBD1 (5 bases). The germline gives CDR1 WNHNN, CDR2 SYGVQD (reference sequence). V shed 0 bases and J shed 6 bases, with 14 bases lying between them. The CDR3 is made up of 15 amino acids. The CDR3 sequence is CASSESPPGLQTQYF. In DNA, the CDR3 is TGCGCCAGCAGTGAGTCGCCCCCAGGGTTACAGACCCAGTACTTC.

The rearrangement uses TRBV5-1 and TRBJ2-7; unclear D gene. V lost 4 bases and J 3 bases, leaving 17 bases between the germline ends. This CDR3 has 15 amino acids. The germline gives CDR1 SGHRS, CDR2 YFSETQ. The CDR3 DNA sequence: TGCGCCAGCAGCCCCGACCGCACGAGGAACTACGAGCAGTACTTC. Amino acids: CASSPDRTRNYEQYF. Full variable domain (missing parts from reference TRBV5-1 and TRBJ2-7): KAGVTQTPRYLIKTRGQQVTLSCSPISGHRSVSWYQQTPGQGLQFLFEYFSETQRNKGNFPGRFSGRQFSNSRSEMNVSTLELGDSALYLCASSPDRTRNYEQYFGPGTRLTVT.

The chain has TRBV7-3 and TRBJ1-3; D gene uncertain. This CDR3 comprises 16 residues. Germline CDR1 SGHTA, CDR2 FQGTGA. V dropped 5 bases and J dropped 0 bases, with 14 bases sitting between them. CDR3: CASSALPGVSGNTIYF. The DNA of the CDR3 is TGTGCCAGCAGCGCCCTCCCCGGGGTCTCTGGAAACACCATATATTTT. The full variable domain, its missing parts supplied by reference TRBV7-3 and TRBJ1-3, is GAGVSQTPSNKVTEKGKYVELRCDPISGHTALYWYRQSLGQGPEFLIYFQGTGAADDSGLPNDRFFAVRPEGSVSTLKIQRTERGDSAVYLCASSALPGVSGNTIYFGEGSWLTVV.

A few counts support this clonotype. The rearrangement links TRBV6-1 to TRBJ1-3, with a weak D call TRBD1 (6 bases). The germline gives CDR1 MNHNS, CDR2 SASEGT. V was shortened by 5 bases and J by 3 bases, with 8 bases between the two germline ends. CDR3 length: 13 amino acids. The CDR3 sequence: CASSRGFGNTIYF. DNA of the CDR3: TGTGCCAGCAGTAGGGGGTTTGGAAACACCATATATTTT.

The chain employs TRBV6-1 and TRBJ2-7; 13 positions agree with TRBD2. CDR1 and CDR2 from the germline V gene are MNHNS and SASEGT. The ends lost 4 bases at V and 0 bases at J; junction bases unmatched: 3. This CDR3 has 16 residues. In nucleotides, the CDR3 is TGTGCCAGCAGTGGGACTAGCGGGGGCTACTCCTACGAGCAGTACTTC. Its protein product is CASSGTSGGYSYEQYF.

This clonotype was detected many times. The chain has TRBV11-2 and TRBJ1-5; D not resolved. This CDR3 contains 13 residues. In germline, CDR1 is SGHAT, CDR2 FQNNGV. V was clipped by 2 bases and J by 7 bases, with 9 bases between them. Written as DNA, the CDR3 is TGTGCCAGCAGCTTATCGGCGGGCCAGCCCCAGCATTTT. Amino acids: CASSLSAGQPQHF.

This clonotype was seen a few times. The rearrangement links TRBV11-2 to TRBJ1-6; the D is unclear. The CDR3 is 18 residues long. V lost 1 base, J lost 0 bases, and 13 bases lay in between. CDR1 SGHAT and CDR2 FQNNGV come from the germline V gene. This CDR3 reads CASSLVPSWSSYNSPLHF. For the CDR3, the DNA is TGTGCCAGCAGCTTAGTACCCTCTTGGAGCTCCTATAATTCACCCCTCCACTTT.

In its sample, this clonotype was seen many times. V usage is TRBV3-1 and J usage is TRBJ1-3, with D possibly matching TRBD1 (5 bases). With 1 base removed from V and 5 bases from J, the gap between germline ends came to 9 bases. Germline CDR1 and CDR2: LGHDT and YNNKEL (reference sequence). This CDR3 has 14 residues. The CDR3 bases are TGTGCCAGCAGCCAAGTGGCAGGGAGAAACACCATATATTTT. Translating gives CASSQVAGRNTIYF.

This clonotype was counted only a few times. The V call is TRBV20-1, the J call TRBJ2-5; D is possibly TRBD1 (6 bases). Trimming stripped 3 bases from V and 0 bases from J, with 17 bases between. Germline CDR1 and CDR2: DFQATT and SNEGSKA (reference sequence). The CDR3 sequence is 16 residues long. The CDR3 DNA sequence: TGCAGTGCTAGTGTTACAGGGAGTCTATACCAAGAGACCCAGTACTTC. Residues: CSASVTGSLYQETQYF.

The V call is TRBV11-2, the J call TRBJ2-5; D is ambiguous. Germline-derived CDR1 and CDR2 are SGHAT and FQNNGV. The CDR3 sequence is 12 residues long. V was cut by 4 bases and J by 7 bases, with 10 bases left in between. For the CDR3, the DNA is TGTGCCAGCAGCTCCACCGGATGGACCCAGTACTTC. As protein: CASSSTGWTQYF.

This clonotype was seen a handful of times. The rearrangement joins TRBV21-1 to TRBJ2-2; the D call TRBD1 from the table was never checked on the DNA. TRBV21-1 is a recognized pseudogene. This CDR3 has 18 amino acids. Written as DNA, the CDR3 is TGTGCCAGCAGCAATCTTTCGGCCGGGACGTTGGGGATCGGGGAGCTGTTTTTT. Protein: CASSNLSAGTLGIGELFF.

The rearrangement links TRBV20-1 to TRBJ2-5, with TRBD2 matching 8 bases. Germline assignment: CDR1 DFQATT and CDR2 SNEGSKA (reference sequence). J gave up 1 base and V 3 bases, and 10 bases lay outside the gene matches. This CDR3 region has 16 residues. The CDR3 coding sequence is TGCAGTGCTAGGAGTCTGACTAGCGCGTTCCAAGAGACCCAGTACTTC. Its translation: CSARSLTSAFQETQYF.

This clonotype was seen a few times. CDR3 coding DNA: TGTGCCAGCAGCCCCGGACAGGGACACTATGGCTACACCTTC. It is translated as CASSPGQGHYGYTF. The chain employs TRBV2 and TRBJ1-2, with 8 bases fitting TRBD1. The CDR3 runs 14 residues. Germline V gene sequence: CDR1 SNHLY, CDR2 FYNNEI. Trimming took 6 bases from V and 3 from J; bases not matched to a gene: 6.

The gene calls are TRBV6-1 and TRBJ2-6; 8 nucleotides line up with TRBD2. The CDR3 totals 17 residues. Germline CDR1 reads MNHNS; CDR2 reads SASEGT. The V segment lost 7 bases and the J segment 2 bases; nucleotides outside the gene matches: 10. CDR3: CASTDPSGRTGANVLTF. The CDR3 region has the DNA TGTGCCAGCACTGACCCTAGCGGGCGAACTGGGGCCAACGTCCTGACTTTC.

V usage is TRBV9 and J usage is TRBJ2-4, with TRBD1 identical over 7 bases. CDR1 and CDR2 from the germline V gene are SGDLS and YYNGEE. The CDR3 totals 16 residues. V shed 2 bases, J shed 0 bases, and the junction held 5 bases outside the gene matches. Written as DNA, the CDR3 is TGTGCCAGCAGCGTCGGTCAGGGGGAAGCCAAAAACATTCAGTACTTC. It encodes CASSVGQGEAKNIQYF.

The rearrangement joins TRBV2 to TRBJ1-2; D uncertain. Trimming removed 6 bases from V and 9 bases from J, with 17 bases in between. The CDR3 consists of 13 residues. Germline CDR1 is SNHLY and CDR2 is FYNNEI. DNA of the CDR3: TGTGCCAGCAGGATGGAAAGCGGGAAGAGCTACACCTTC. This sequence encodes CASRMESGKSYTF.

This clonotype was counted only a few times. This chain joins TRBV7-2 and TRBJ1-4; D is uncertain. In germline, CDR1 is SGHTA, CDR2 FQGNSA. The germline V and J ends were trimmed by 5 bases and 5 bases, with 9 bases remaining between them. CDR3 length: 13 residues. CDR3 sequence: CASSRDQNEKLFF. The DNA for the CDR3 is TGTGCCAGCAGCCGAGACCAGAATGAAAAACTGTTTTTT.

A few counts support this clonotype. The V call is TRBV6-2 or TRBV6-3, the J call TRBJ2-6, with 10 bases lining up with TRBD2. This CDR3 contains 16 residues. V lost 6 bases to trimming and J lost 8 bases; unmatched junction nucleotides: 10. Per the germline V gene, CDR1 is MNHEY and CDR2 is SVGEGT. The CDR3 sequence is CASREAGTSVTNVLTF. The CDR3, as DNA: TGTGCCAGCAGAGAGGCCGGGACTAGCGTAACCAACGTCCTGACTTTC.

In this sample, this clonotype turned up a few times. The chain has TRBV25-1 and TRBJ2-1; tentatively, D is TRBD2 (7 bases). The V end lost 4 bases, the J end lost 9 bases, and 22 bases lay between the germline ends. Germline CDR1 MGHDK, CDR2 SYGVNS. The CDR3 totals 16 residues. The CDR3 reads CASSVARGLRSGEQFF. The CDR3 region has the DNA TGTGCCAGCAGTGTCGCGCGGGGGCTGCGAAGCGGTGAGCAGTTCTTC.

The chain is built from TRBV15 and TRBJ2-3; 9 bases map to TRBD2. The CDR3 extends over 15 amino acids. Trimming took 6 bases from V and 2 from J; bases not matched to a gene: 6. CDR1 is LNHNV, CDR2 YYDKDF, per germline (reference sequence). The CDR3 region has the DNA TGTGCCACCAGTTTAGCGGGAGAGTCCACAGATACGCAGTATTTT. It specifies CATSLAGESTDTQYF.

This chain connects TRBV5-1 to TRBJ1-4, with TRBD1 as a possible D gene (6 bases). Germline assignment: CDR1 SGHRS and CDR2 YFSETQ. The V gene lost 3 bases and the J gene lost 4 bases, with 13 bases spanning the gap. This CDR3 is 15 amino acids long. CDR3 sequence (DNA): TGCGCCAGCAGCTCCAGGGGCGAATTTAATGAAAAACTGTTTTTT. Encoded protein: CASSSRGEFNEKLFF.

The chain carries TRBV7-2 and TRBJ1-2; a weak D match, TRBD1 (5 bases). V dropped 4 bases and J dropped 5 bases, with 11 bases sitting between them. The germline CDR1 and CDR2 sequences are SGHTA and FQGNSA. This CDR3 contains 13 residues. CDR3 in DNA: TGTGCCAGCAGCTCCCAGGGTTCATATGGCTACACCTTC. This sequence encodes CASSSQGSYGYTF.